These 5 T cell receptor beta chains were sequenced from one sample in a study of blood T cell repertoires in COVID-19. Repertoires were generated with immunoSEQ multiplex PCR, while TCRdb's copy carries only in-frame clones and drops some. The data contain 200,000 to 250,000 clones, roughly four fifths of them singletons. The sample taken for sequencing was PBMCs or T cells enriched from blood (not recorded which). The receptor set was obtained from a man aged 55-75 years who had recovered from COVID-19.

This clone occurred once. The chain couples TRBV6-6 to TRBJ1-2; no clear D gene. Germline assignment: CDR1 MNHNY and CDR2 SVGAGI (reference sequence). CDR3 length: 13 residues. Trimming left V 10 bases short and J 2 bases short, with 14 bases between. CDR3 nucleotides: TGTGCCACCACTGTTCCCGGGAACTATGGCTACACCTTC. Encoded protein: CATTVPGNYGYTF.

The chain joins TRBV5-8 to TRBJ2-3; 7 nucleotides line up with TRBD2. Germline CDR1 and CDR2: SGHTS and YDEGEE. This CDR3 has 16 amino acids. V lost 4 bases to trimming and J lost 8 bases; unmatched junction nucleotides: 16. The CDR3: CASSHASQTGRGTQYF. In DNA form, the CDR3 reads TGTGCCAGCAGCCATGCCAGTCAGACGGGGAGGGGTACGCAGTATTTT.

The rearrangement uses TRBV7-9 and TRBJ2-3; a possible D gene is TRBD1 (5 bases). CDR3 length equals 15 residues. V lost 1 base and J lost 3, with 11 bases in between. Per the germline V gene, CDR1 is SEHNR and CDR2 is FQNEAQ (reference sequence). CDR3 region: CASSLVGAPTDTQYF. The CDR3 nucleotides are TGTGCCAGCAGCTTAGTAGGGGCCCCAACAGATACGCAGTATTTT.

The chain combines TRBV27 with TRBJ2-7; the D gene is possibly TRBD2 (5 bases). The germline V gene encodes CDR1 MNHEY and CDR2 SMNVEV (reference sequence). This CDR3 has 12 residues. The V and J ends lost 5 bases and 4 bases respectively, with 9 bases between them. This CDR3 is CASSPPGYEQYF. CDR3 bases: TGTGCCAGCAGTCCACCGGGGTACGAGCAGTACTTC.

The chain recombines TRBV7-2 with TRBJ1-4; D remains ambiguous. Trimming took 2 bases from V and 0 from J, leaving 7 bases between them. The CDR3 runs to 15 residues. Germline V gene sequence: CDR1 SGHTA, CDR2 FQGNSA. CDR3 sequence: CASSLRGSTNEKLFF. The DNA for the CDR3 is TGTGCCAGCAGCTTAAGAGGGTCAACTAATGAAAAACTGTTTTTT. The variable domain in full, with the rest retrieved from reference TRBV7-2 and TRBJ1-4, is GAGVSQSPSNKVTEKGKDVELRCDPISGHTALYWYRQSLGQGLEFLIYFQGNSAPDKSGLPSDRFSAERTGGSVSTLTIQRTQQEDSAVYLCASSLRGSTNEKLFFGSGTQLSVL.